The clone carrying this T cell receptor (beta chain) was detected only once. The sample originates from a study of ipilimumab plus nivolumab after autologous stem cell transplantation. TCRdb keeps only in-frame clones here, not all; method: immunoSEQ multiplex PCR. The sample yields about 5,900 clones, 80% to 90% seen once. CDR1 and CDR2 from the germline V gene are LGHNA and YNFKEQ. Germline trimming cut 0 bases from V and 3 bases from J; bases unmatched to any gene: 5. CDR3 size: 15 residues. This clonotype was obtained from a female donor with multiple myeloma. The chain uses TRBV4-2 and TRBJ2-7, with 7 bases that match TRBD2. The sample in question was PBMCs, obtained in a trial of ipilimumab plus nivolumab as post-transplant consolidation. DNA for the CDR3: TGTGCCAGCAGCCAAGATGTAGGCGGGAGCTACGAGCAGTACTTC. Amino acid sequence: CASSQDVGGSYEQYF.